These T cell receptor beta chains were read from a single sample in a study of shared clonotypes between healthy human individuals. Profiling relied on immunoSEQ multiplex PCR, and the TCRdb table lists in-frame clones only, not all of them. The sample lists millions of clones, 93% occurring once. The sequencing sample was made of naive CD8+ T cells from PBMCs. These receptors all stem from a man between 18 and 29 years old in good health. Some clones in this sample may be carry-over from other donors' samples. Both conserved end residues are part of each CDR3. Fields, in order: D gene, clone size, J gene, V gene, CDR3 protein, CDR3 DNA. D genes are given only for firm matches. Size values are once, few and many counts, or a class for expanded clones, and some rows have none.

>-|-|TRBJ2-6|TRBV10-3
CAISERWEQGSSGANVLTF
TGTGCCATCAGTGAAAGATGGGAACAGGGTAGCTCTGGGGCCAACGTCCTGACTTTC
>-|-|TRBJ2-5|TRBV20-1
CSAAREQYF
TGCAGTGCAGCCCGGGAGCAGTACTTC
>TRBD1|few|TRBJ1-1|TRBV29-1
CSVTGAWTGNTEAFF
TGCAGCGTAACCGGGGCGTGGACAGGGAACACTGAAGCTTTCTTT
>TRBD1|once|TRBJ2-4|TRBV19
CASSPPGQAWYF
TGTGCCAGTAGTCCTCCGGGACAGGCTTGGTACTTC
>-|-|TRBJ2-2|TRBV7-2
CASSLITGELFF
TGTGCCAGCAGCCTAATCACCGGGGAGCTGTTTTTT
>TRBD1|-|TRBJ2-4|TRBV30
CAWSVGTGASRPILAKNIQYF
TGTGCCTGGAGTGTAGGGACAGGGGCCAGCAGGCCCATCCTAGCCAAAAACATTCAGTACTTC
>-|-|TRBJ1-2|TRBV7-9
CASSYSNPNYGYTF
TGTGCCAGCAGCTACAGCAACCCTAACTATGGCTACACCTTC
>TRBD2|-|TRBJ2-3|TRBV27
CASSGTSRTDTQYF
TGTGCCAGCAGCGGGACTAGCCGGACAGATACGCAGTATTTT
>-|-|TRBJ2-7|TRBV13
CASSSNPLAYEQYF
TGTGCCAGCAGCTCAAACCCTCTGGCATACGAGCAGTACTTC
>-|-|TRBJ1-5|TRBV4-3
CASSQGTYSNQPQHF
TGCGCCAGCAGCCAAGGGACCTATAGCAATCAGCCCCAGCATTTT
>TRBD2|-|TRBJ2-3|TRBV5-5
CASSLVRGVRPDTQYF
TGTGCCAGCAGCTTGGTTCGGGGGGTCCGGCCAGATACGCAGTATTTT
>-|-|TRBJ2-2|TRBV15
CATRPPEPHTGELFF
TGTGCCACCAGACCTCCGGAACCCCACACCGGGGAGCTGTTTTTT
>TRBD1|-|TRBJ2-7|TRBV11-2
CASSSPGQGAWEQYF
TGTGCCAGCAGCTCACCGGGACAGGGGGCCTGGGAGCAGTACTTC
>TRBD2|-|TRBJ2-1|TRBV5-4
CASSSSLAGFYNEQFF
TGTGCCAGCAGCTCGTCTCTAGCGGGATTCTACAATGAGCAGTTCTTC
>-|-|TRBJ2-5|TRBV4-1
CASSQGGSHQETQYF
TGCGCCAGCAGCCAAGGGGGCAGCCACCAAGAGACCCAGTACTTC
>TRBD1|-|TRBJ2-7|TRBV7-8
CASSLTAGTGWNEQYF
TGTGCCAGCAGCTTAACAGCCGGGACAGGGTGGAACGAGCAGTACTTC
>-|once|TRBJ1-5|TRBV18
CASSPIAISKEPQHF
TGTGCCAGCTCACCGATAGCCATTTCCAAGGAGCCCCAGCATTTT